This T cell receptor (beta chain) was recovered during a study of cytomegalovirus exposure and HLA in healthy donors. Background on the study: Genotyping of more than 300 donors showed that around 86% belonged to the Caucasian-associated ancestry cluster. Study-wide points: The CMV antigen specificity of a few CMV-associated chains was confirmed through in vitro analysis. The authors later found HLA-associated TCR beta chains more clonally expanded than equally common others. HLA alleles were associated with 16,000 or so TCR beta sequences in a later analysis at 0.05 false discovery rate.

This clone was counted only a few times. Its specificity is not known. The PCR made use of 60 Vbeta and 13 Jbeta primers. Profiling relied on immunoSEQ multiplex PCR, and the TCRdb table lists in-frame clones only, not all of them. The profile shows some 190,000 clones, about four fifths of them singletons. The CDR3 extends over 17 amino acids. The material sequenced was PBMCs. This receptor was taken from a man younger than 30 in good health and CMV-seronegative. This chain joins TRBV12-1 and TRBJ2-3; the table assigns TRBD2, which was not confirmed against the DNA. TRBV12-1 is noted as a pseudogene. The CDR3 spells CASSFKREGLDTDTQYF. As DNA, the CDR3 is TGTGCCAGCAGCTTCAAGCGGGAGGGCCTTGACACAGATACGCAGTATTTT.